The 20 T cell receptor beta chains below all came from one sample that was sequenced in a study of a mutant IDH1 vaccine in newly diagnosed glioma. These receptors have no identified antigens. Time point noted: week 23, last vaccination. A 20-mer mutant IDH1 peptide at 300 ug was injected subcutaneously with topical imiquimod. Sequenced by immunoSEQ multiplex PCR; TCRdb stores in-frame clones only, minus some. The repertoire holds some 31,000 clones, with 80% as singletons. Specimen: PBMCs, collected from a glioma patient whose treatment included an IDH1 peptide vaccine. The receptors originated from a woman under 30 with glioma.

The chain uses TRBV19 and TRBJ2-5, with 10 bases aligning to TRBD1. With V trimmed by 4 bases and J by 3 bases, 8 bases remained unmatched. The germline gives CDR1 LNHDA, CDR2 SQIVND (reference sequence). The CDR3 contains 16 residues. CDR3 sequence (DNA): TGTGCCAGTAGTAAGGGACCCGGGACAGGGGAAGAGACCCAGTACTTC. Translating it yields CASSKGPGTGEETQYF.

This clone was found once. The chain is built from TRBV11-2 and TRBJ2-2; no firm D call. CDR1 is SGHAT, CDR2 FQNNGV, per germline. V was shortened by 6 bases and J by 8 bases, with 13 bases between the two germline ends. This CDR3 is 13 amino acids long. Here the CDR3 reads CASRDNGRGELFF. In DNA form, the CDR3 reads TGTGCCAGCAGGGATAATGGTCGAGGGGAGCTGTTTTTT.

This chain connects TRBV11-2 to TRBJ1-1; unclear D gene. This CDR3 comprises 16 residues. V was clipped by 1 base and J by 0 bases, with 12 bases between them. The germline V gene encodes CDR1 SGHAT and CDR2 FQNNGV. CDR3 residues: CASSLGSNAMNTEAFF. The CDR3 DNA follows: TGTGCCAGCAGCTTAGGGTCGAACGCAATGAACACTGAAGCTTTCTTT. The full variable domain, with the rest looked up from reference TRBV11-2 and TRBJ1-1, is EAGVAQSPRYKIIEKRQSVAFWCNPISGHATLYWYQQILGQGPKLLIQFQNNGVVDDSQLPKDRFSAERLKGVDSTLKIQPAKLEDSAVYLCASSLGSNAMNTEAFFGQGTRLTVV.

The chain recombines TRBV5-4 with TRBJ2-1; 8 bases line up with TRBD2. CDR3 length: 16 amino acids. Germline V gene lookup returns CDR1 SGHNT and CDR2 YYREEE (reference sequence). Germline trimming cut 0 bases from V and 6 bases from J; bases unmatched to any gene: 8. The CDR3, as DNA: TGTGCCAGCAGCTTGGCTACGGGAGGGAAAGTCAATGAGCAGTTCTTC. Residues: CASSLATGGKVNEQFF. Full variable domain (outside the CDR3, taken from reference TRBV5-4 and TRBJ2-1): ETGVTQSPTHLIKTRGQQVTLRCSSQSGHNTVSWYQQALGQGPQFIFQYYREEENGRGNFPPRFSGLQFPNYSSELNVNALELDDSALYLCASSLATGGKVNEQFFGPGTRLTVL.

This chain connects TRBV5-1 to TRBJ2-2; D possibly corresponds to TRBD2 (6 bases). V was cut by 3 bases and J by 0 bases, with 12 bases left in between. Looked up from germline, CDR1 is SGHRS and CDR2 is YFSETQ. The CDR3 runs to 16 residues. For the CDR3, the DNA is TGCGCCAGCAGCTGGGCCGGGACTTCGAACACCGGGGAGCTGTTTTTT. This codes for CASSWAGTSNTGELFF.

The V and J genes are TRBV5-4 and TRBJ2-7; 9 bases line up with TRBD1. This CDR3 comprises 13 residues. Trimming at V came to 4 bases and at J to 7 bases, leaving 6 bases not matched to a gene. CDR1 SGHNT and CDR2 YYREEE come from the germline V gene (reference sequence). As DNA, the CDR3 is TGTGCCAGCAGCAGGGACAGGGTTGAAGAGCAGTACTTC. Amino acid sequence: CASSRDRVEEQYF.

The gene calls are TRBV7-9 and TRBJ2-7; TRBD2 matches at 7 bases. From germline, CDR1 is SEHNR and CDR2 FQNEAQ (reference sequence). J gave up 2 bases and V 1 base, and 5 bases lay outside the gene matches. The CDR3 extends over 15 amino acids. CDR3 coding DNA: TGTGCCAGCAGCTTAGGGTCTAGCGGTGCCTACGAGCAGTACTTC. As protein: CASSLGSSGAYEQYF.

The rearrangement joins TRBV11-2 to TRBJ1-1, with D perhaps TRBD1 (6 bases). The CDR3 consists of 15 residues. The germline V gene encodes CDR1 SGHAT and CDR2 FQNNGV. Trimming pared 2 bases from V and 1 base from J, leaving 11 bases between. The CDR3 sequence is CASSLFGRGNTEAFF. The CDR3 DNA is TGTGCCAGCAGCTTATTCGGCAGGGGGAACACTGAAGCTTTCTTT.

A single count supports this clone. This rearrangement joins TRBV9 to TRBJ1-1; unclear D gene. The V end lost 4 bases, the J end lost 7 bases, and 17 bases lay between the germline ends. Germline V gives CDR1 SGDLS, CDR2 YYNGEE. CDR3 length: 14 residues. The CDR3: CASSPEGLYDEAFF. In nucleotides, the CDR3 is TGTGCCAGCAGCCCCGAGGGCCTCTACGATGAAGCTTTCTTT.

V is TRBV27 and J is TRBJ1-2; no clear D. V lost 2 bases and J 8 bases, leaving 15 bases between the germline ends. The germline gives CDR1 MNHEY, CDR2 SMNVEV (reference sequence). The CDR3 totals 14 residues. CDR3 region: CASSLTARMGGYTF. The CDR3 DNA is TGTGCCAGCAGTTTAACGGCCAGGATGGGCGGCTACACCTTC.

This rearrangement joins TRBV18 to TRBJ1-3; no firm D call. There are 15 residues in the CDR3. V gave up 6 bases and J gave up 0 bases, with 12 bases separating them. Germline V gives CDR1 KGHSH, CDR2 LQKENI. For the CDR3, the DNA is TGTGCCAGCTCGCCCACAGCTAACTCTGGAAACACCATATATTTT. It specifies CASSPTANSGNTIYF.

The V gene is TRBV6-6, the J gene TRBJ1-1; perhaps TRBD1 as D (5 bases). The V end lost 6 bases, the J end lost 7 bases, and 18 bases lay between the germline ends. The CDR3 runs 14 residues. The germline gives CDR1 MNHNY, CDR2 SVGAGI (reference sequence). This CDR3 is CASSPPGRGLEAFF. The CDR3 region has the DNA TGTGCCAGCAGCCCCCCGGGGAGGGGCCTTGAAGCTTTCTTT.

The chain combines TRBV4-1 with TRBJ2-1, with D possibly TRBD2 on 6 matching bases. The ends were cut back, 3 bases at V and 5 bases at J, with 11 bases in the middle. This CDR3 comprises 14 residues. CDR1 is MGHRA and CDR2 is YSYEKL in the germline V gene. CDR3 sequence reads: CASSQAGPNNEQFF. For the CDR3, the DNA is TGCGCCAGCAGCCAGGCGGGACCGAACAATGAGCAGTTCTTC.

V and J are TRBV2 and TRBJ2-2, with a weak D call TRBD1 (6 bases). The germline CDR1 and CDR2 sequences are SNHLY and FYNNEI. The CDR3 sequence is 16 residues long. Deletions cut 5 bases from V and 2 bases from J, with 15 bases between. The CDR3 sequence: CASSQDSAFNTGELFF. DNA for the CDR3: TGTGCCAGCAGTCAGGACAGTGCTTTTAACACCGGGGAGCTGTTTTTT.

This clone showed up just once. This sequence joins TRBV29-1 and TRBJ2-5; the D gene is possibly TRBD2 (7 bases). Germline V gene lookup returns CDR1 SQVTM and CDR2 ANQGSEA. The CDR3 totals 16 residues. The V end lost 6 bases, the J end lost 0 bases, and 20 bases lay between the germline ends. The CDR3 protein is CSVGGSAGEYQETQYF. The CDR3 coding sequence is TGCAGCGTGGGGGGGAGCGCAGGGGAGTACCAAGAGACCCAGTACTTC. Variable domain in full (rest from reference TRBV29-1 and TRBJ2-5): SAVISQKPSRDICQRGTSLTIQCQVDSQVTMMFWYRQQPGQSLTLIATANQGSEATYESGFVIDKFPISRPNLTFSTLTVSNMSPEDSSIYLCSVGGSAGEYQETQYFGPGTRLLVL.

The chain has TRBV5-6 and TRBJ1-2; D is unresolved. Between the trimmed V and J ends, which lost 5 bases and 1 base, there was a span of 18 bases. Germline assignment: CDR1 SGHDT and CDR2 YYEEEE. CDR3 length equals 16 residues. The CDR3 coding sequence is TGTGCCAGCAGGAGGGTGGAGAACAGCCTTAACTATGGCTACACCTTC. Its protein is CASRRVENSLNYGYTF.

The V and J genes are TRBV11-3 and TRBJ1-1; D possibly corresponds to TRBD1 (5 bases). Trimming took 7 bases from V and 0 from J, leaving 15 bases between them. The CDR3 runs to 15 residues. In germline, CDR1 is SGHNT, CDR2 YENEEA. The DNA for the CDR3 is TGTGCCAGCACCCCCGGGGGTCTTATGAACACTGAAGCTTTCTTT. The encoded protein is CASTPGGLMNTEAFF. Combining the CDR3 with reference TRBV11-3 and TRBJ1-1 gives the whole variable domain EAGVVQSPRYKIIEKKQPVAFWCNPISGHNTLYWYLQNLGQGPELLIRYENEEAVDDSQLPKDRFSAERLKGVDSTLKIQPAELGDSAVYLCASTPGGLMNTEAFFGQGTRLTVV.

The chain uses TRBV30 and TRBJ1-6; D remains unclear. This CDR3 has 12 residues. V was shortened by 8 bases and J by 10 bases, with 15 bases between the two germline ends. The germline CDR1 and CDR2 sequences are GTSNPN and SVGIG (reference sequence). The CDR3 sequence is CAPQDPGSPLHF. The CDR3 nucleotides read TGTGCCCCCCAGGACCCAGGATCACCCCTCCACTTT.

The chain combines TRBV7-2 with TRBJ2-1; D is uncertain. V was shortened by 2 bases and J by 7 bases, with 12 bases between the two germline ends. Germline V gives CDR1 SGHTA, CDR2 FQGNSA. The CDR3 runs 14 residues. The CDR3 bases are TGTGCCAGCAGCTTAAGTGTCCAGCCTAATGAGCAGTTCTTC. It specifies CASSLSVQPNEQFF.

The V gene is TRBV9, the J gene TRBJ2-6, with D perhaps TRBD1 (5 bases). CDR1 and CDR2 (germline): SGDLS, YYNGEE. CDR3 length equals 17 residues. V shed 3 bases and J shed 1 base, with 14 bases lying between them. The CDR3 loop reads CASSEIDSPSGANVLTF. The DNA for the CDR3 is TGTGCCAGCAGCGAAATTGACAGCCCTTCTGGGGCCAACGTCCTGACTTTC.